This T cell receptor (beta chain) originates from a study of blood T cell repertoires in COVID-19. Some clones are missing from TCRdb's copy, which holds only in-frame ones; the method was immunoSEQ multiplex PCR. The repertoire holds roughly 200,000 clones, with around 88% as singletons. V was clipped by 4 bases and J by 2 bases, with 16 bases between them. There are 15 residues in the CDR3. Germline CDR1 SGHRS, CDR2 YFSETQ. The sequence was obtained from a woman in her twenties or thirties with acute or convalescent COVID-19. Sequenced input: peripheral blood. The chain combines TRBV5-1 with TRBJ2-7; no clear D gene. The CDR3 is CASSHDLLPTYEQYF. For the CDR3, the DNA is TGCGCCAGCAGCCATGATTTACTACCTACCTACGAGCAGTACTTC.